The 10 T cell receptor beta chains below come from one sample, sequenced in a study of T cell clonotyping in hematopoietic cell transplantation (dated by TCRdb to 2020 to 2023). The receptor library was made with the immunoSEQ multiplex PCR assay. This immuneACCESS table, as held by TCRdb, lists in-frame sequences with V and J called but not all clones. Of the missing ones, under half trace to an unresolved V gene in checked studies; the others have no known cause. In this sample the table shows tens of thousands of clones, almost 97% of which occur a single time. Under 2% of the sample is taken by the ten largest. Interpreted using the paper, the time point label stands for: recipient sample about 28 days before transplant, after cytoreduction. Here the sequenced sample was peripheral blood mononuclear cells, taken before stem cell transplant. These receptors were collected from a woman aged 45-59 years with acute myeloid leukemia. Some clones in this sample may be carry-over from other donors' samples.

CDR3 sequence: CASSLEDTSRSPLHF. DNA of the CDR3: TGTGCCAGCAGCTTGGAGGATACCAGCAGGTCACCCCTCCACTTT. The V call is TRBV5-6, the J call TRBJ1-6, with D unclear. This CDR3 is 15 amino acids long. CDR1 and CDR2 (germline): SGHDT, YYEEEE. The germline V and J ends were trimmed by 0 bases and 10 bases, with 14 bases remaining between them.

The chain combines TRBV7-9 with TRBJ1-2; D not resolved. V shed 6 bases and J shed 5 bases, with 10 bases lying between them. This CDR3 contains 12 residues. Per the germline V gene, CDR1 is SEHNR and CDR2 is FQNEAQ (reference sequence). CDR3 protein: CASSSGPYGYTF. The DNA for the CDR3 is TGTGCCAGCAGTTCCGGACCTTATGGCTACACCTTC.

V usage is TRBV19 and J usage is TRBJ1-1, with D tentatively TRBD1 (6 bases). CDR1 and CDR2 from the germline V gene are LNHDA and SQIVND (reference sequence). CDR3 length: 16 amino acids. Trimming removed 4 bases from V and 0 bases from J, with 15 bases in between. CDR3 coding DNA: TGTGCCAGTAGTACTTCCCTGACAGGACTGAACACTGAAGCTTTCTTT. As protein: CASSTSLTGLNTEAFF.

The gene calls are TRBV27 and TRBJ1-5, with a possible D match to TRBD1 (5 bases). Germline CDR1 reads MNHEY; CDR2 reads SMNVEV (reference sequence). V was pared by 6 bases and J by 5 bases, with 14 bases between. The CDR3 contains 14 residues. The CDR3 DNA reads TGTGCCAGCAGCAAAAATGGGGCCTATCAGCCCCAGCATTTT. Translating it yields CASSKNGAYQPQHF.

CDR3 DNA: TGTGCCAGCAGTGACTCGTCGGCGGCGGGTGGGACCCAGTACTTC. This sequence encodes CASSDSSAAGGTQYF. This rearrangement joins TRBV6-4 to TRBJ2-5; weak D call: TRBD2 (5 bases). Germline V gene lookup returns CDR1 MRHNA and CDR2 SNTAGT. V was clipped by 0 bases and J by 7 bases, with 15 bases between them. This CDR3 has 15 residues.

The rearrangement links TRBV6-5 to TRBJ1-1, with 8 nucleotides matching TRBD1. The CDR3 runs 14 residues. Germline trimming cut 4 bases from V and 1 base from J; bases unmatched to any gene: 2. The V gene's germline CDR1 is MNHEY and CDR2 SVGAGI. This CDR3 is CASSSGTGNTEAFF. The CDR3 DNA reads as TGTGCCAGCAGTTCCGGGACAGGGAACACTGAAGCTTTCTTT.

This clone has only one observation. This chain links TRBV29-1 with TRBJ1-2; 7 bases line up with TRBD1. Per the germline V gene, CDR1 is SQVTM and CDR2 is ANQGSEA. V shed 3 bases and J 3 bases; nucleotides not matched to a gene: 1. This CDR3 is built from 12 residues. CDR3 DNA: TGCAGCGTTGATGACAGGGACTATGGCTACACCTTC. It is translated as CSVDDRDYGYTF.

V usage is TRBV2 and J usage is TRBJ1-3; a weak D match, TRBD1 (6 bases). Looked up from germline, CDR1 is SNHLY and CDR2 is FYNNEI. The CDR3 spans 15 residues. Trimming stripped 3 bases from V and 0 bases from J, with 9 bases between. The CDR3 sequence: CASSEDRYSGNTIYF. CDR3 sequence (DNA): TGTGCCAGCAGTGAGGACAGATACTCTGGAAACACCATATATTTT.

CDR3 loop: CASSFTGGGAKETQYF. As DNA, the CDR3 is TGCGCCAGCAGCTTTACTGGCGGGGGGGCGAAGGAGACCCAGTACTTC. The rearrangement uses TRBV5-1 and TRBJ2-5; 9 bases line up with TRBD2. The germline V gene encodes CDR1 SGHRS and CDR2 YFSETQ. This CDR3 has 16 residues. Germline trimming cut 2 bases from V and 5 bases from J; bases unmatched to any gene: 10.

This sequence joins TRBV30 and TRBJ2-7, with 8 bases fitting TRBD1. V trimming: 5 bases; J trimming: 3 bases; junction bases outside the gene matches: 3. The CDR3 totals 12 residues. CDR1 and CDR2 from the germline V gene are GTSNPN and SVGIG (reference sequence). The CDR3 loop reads CAWGGQGYEQYF. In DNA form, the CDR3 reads TGTGCCTGGGGAGGACAGGGCTACGAGCAGTACTTC. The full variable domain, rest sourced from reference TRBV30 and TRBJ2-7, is SQTIHQWPATLVQPVGSPLSLECTVEGTSNPNLYWYRQAAGRGLQLLFYSVGIGQISSEVPQNLSASRPQDRQFILSSKKLLLSDSGFYLCAWGGQGYEQYFGPGTRLTVT.